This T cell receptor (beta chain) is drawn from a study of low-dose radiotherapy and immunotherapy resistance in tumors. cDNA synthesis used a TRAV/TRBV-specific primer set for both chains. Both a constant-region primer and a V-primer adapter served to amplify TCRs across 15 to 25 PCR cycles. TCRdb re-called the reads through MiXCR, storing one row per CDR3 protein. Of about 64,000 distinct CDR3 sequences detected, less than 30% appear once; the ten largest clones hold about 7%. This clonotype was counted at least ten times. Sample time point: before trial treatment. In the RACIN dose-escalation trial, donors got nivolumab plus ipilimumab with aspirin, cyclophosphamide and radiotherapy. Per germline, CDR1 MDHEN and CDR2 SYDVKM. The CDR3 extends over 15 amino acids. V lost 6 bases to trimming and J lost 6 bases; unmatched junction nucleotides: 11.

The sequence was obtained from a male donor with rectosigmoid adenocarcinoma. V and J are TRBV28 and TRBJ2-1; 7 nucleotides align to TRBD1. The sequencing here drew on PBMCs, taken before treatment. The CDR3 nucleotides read TGTGCCAGCAGCTCTGGGCAGGGGGTGGGCAATGAGCAGTTCTTC. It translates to CASSSGQGVGNEQFF.